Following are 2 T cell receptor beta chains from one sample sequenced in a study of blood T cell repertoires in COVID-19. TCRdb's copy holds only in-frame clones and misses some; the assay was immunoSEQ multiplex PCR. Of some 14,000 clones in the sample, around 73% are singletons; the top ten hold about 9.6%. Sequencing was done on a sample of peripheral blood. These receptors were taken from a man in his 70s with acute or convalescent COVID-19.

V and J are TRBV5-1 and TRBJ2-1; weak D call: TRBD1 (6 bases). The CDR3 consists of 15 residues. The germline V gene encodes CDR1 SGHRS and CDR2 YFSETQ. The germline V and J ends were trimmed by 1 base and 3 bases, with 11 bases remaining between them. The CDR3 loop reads CASSLTGTSYNEQFF. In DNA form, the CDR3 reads TGCGCCAGCAGCTTGACCGGGACAAGCTACAATGAGCAGTTCTTC.

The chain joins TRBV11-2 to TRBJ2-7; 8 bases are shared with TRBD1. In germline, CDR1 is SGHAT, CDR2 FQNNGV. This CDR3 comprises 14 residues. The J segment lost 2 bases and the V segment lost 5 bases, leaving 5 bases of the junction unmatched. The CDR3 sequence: CASSVRDRTYEQYF. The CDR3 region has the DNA TGTGCCAGCAGCGTCCGGGACAGGACCTACGAGCAGTACTTC.